There are a few counts of the clone carrying this T cell receptor beta chain. The sample comes from a study of T cells in Graves' hyperthyroidism and ophthalmopathy. The V gene's germline CDR1 is SGHRS and CDR2 YFSETQ. The V gene end was trimmed by 4 bases and the J gene end by 2 bases; junction bases not matched to a gene: 11. The CDR3 loop spans 16 amino acids. TCR beta CDR3 sequences were amplified from RNA transcripts. With the HTBI primer set, the TCR CDR3 went through a first round of RT-PCR. TCRdb re-analysed the multiplex PCR reads in MiXCR, keeping a single row per CDR3 protein. This table holds some 550,000 distinct CDR3 sequences, roughly 20% found once. The definition of stable Graves' hyperthyroidism was no ophthalmopathy progression within 18 months. Diagnosis of hyperthyroidism was new in patients aged 18 to 65, and its duration was under 2 months. The PBMCs had their origin in 10 ml of fresh peripheral blood.

The chain employs TRBV5-1 and TRBJ1-2, with 7 nucleotides matching TRBD1. This TCR came from a man aged 18 to 30 with Graves' hyperthyroidism. The sample taken for sequencing was blood. CDR3 nucleotides: TGCGCCAGCAGCCTTTTGGGAGGGGGCGCGAACTATGGCTACACCTTC. Translation: CASSLLGGGANYGYTF.